This is a list of T cell receptor beta chains from one sample in a study of circulating tumor DNA in untreated peripheral T-cell lymphoma. Clones were sequenced by immunoSEQ multiplex PCR, and TCRdb holds only the in-frame ones, with some missing. This table has fewer than 11,000 clones, about 75% appearing once. What was sequenced was tumor tissue. Receptors originate from a human donor with peripheral T-cell lymphoma. Each CDR3 is given with its conserved first and last residue.

TRBV9,TRBJ1-6,CASSDRGTGHSPLHF
TRBV16,TRBJ2-7,CASSPGQGGYEQYF
TRBV5-1,TRBJ2-3,CASSYGQGTDTQYF
TRBV12-5,TRBJ2-2,CASGLTGVNTGELFF
TRBV30,TRBJ2-7,CAWSFGAEQYF
TRBV28,TRBJ2-3,CASSYRYRGLSDTQYF
TRBV25-1,TRBJ1-2,CASLNTGTWGTF
TRBV28,TRBJ1-3,CASRLTGGPGNTIYF
TRBV23-1,TRBJ1-4,CASSLPGEEKLFF
TRBV30,TRBJ2-2,CAWKFSGNTGELFF
TRBV30,TRBJ2-1,CAWRKGAYNEQFF
TRBV6-8,TRBJ1-5,CASTSRQGRLPQHF
TRBV19,TRBJ2-5,CASSIGLAMGVRETQYF
TRBV30,TRBJ2-3,CASSVLAGEPADMQYF
TRBV6-1,TRBJ2-3,CASSEGARYRTDTQYF
TRBV2,TRBJ2-3,CASSENGQGRRADTQYF
TRBV1,TRBJ1-6,CASSQGFARSPNSPLHF
TRBV25-1,TRBJ1-1,CASSEFGSNTEAFF
TRBV1,TRBJ2-2,CASSQTASSGELFF
TRBV6-9,TRBJ2-6,CASKTGMAGANVLTF
TRBV11-3,TRBJ2-7,CASSLAPRGRTYEQYF
TRBV14,TRBJ1-4,CASSPGQGVEKLFF
TRBV6-8,TRBJ1-4,CASSYRAKGEKLFF
TRBV7-6,TRBJ1-1,CASSPGTHDTEAFF
TRBV30,TRBJ2-7,CAWSPSLVAGEQYF
TRBV5-1,TRBJ2-3,CASSLGGTGGADTQYF
TRBV6-8,TRBJ2-2,CAITQMGNTGELFF
TRBV12-5,TRBJ1-5,CASGLLPGGEGNQPQHF
TRBV11-3,TRBJ1-1,CASSFWQRAANTEAFF
TRBV6-8,TRBJ1-1,CASSATGGNTEAFF
TRBV9,TRBJ1-1,CASSPAPRVNTEAFF
TRBV7-6,TRBJ1-2,CASSSKYQQGTYGYTF
TRBV6-8,TRBJ1-6,CASSYGTGVPSPLHF
TRBV14,TRBJ2-2,CASSPTRLSNTGELFF